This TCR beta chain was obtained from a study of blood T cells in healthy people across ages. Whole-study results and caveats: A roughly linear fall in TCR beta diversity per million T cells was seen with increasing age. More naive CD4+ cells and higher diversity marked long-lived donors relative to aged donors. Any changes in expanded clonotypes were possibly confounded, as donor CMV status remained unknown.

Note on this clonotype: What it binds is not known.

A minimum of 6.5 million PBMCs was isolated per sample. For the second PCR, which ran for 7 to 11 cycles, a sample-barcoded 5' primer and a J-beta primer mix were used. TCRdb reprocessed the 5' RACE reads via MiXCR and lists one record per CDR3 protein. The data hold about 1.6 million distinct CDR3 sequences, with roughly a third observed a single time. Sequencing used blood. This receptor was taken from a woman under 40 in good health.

The CDR3 bases are TGTGCCAGCAGTTTGGGGAGCGGGAGGGTCGTCAATGAGCAGTTCTTC. This codes for CASSLGSGRVVNEQFF. This chain uses TRBV27 with TRBJ2-1; 10 bases map to TRBD2. This CDR3 spans 16 amino acids. From germline, CDR1 is MNHEY and CDR2 SMNVEV (reference sequence). V gave up 3 bases and J gave up 6 bases; unmatched junction bases: 8.